Below, 13 T cell receptor beta chains from the same sample are listed, as sequenced in a study of OX40 agonist ivuxolimab in advanced cancers. Assay: immunoSEQ multiplex PCR; the TCRdb copy retains only in-frame clones and omits some. The sample holds roughly 34,000 clones; roughly 89% are singletons and the top ten take 0.9% to 0.95%. Here the sequenced sample was CD4+ or CD8+ T cells sorted from blood, taken in a trial of the OX40 agonist ivuxolimab. These receptors were collected from an adult with an advanced solid tumor such as melanoma, head and neck, liver or kidney cancer.

This clone was detected only once. The chain carries TRBV18 and TRBJ2-2; D might be TRBD1 (5 bases). The CDR3 length is 18 residues. Trimming cost V 2 bases and J 2 bases, with 18 bases left between them. Germline V gives CDR1 KGHSH, CDR2 LQKENI. As DNA, the CDR3 is TGTGCCAGCTCACCAAGGAAGGGGTACGCGGATAACACCGGGGAGCTGTTTTTT. Encoded protein: CASSPRKGYADNTGELFF.

V gene TRBV5-1 combines with J gene TRBJ1-2, with 11 bases aligning to TRBD1. J gave up 6 bases and V 0 bases, and 4 bases lay outside the gene matches. Germline CDR1 and CDR2: SGHRS and YFSETQ. The CDR3 extends over 15 amino acids. The CDR3 region is CASSLDGTGGDGYTF. DNA for the CDR3: TGCGCCAGCAGCTTGGATGGGACAGGGGGTGATGGCTACACCTTC.

This chain connects TRBV27 to TRBJ1-6; the D is unclear. V lost 9 bases and J 7 bases, leaving 13 bases between the germline ends. Germline CDR1 and CDR2: MNHEY and SMNVEV (reference sequence). There are 13 residues in the CDR3. CDR3: CASALQSNSPLHF. The CDR3 nucleotides are TGTGCCAGTGCGCTCCAGTCCAATTCACCCCTCCACTTT.

This chain connects TRBV2 to TRBJ2-3; D not certain. The CDR3 extends over 14 amino acids. V lost 4 bases, J lost 5 bases, and 13 bases lay in between. Looked up from germline, CDR1 is SNHLY and CDR2 is FYNNEI. CDR3 sequence (DNA): TGTGCCAGCAGTGTGGGCCAGAAGGTAGATACGCAGTATTTT. Protein sequence: CASSVGQKVDTQYF.

This clone appeared a single time. The rearrangement uses TRBV28 and TRBJ2-1, with 10 positions matching TRBD2. V shed 4 bases and J 4 bases; nucleotides not matched to a gene: 13. This CDR3 contains 18 residues. Germline-derived CDR1 and CDR2 are MDHEN and SYDVKM. Written as DNA, the CDR3 is TGTGCCAGCAGTTCTATTCCCCATAGCGGGAGGTTTTACAATGAGCAGTTCTTC. This translates into CASSSIPHSGRFYNEQFF.

The chain's CDR3 is CASSLDFRTMVPNSPLHF. CDR3 DNA: TGTGCCAGCAGCTTAGATTTCCGTACAATGGTCCCTAATTCACCCCTCCACTTT. The chain couples TRBV11-2 to TRBJ1-6; unclear D gene. Trimming pared 0 bases from V and 6 bases from J, leaving 18 bases between. The CDR3 covers 18 residues. Germline V gene sequence: CDR1 SGHAT, CDR2 FQNNGV. The full variable domain, completed using reference TRBV11-2 and TRBJ1-6, is EAGVAQSPRYKIIEKRQSVAFWCNPISGHATLYWYQQILGQGPKLLIQFQNNGVVDDSQLPKDRFSAERLKGVDSTLKIQPAKLEDSAVYLCASSLDFRTMVPNSPLHFGNGTRLTVT.

The chain has TRBV7-8 and TRBJ2-2, with 7 bases aligning to TRBD2. The CDR3 length is 16 residues. Germline trimming cut 4 bases from V and 8 bases from J; bases unmatched to any gene: 13. Germline values: CDR1 SGHVS, CDR2 FQNEAQ. As DNA, the CDR3 is TGTGCCAGCAGCTGGGTTTCGGGCGGGAGAGGAGGGGAGCTGTTTTTT. As protein: CASSWVSGGRGGELFF.

This chain joins TRBV28 and TRBJ2-4, with D possibly matching TRBD1 (5 bases). The CDR3 covers 12 residues. V dropped 3 bases and J dropped 6 bases, with 6 bases sitting between them. From germline, CDR1 is MDHEN and CDR2 SYDVKM. The CDR3 nucleotides are TGTGCCAGCAGTTTTCAGGGAAACATTCAGTACTTC. Protein product: CASSFQGNIQYF.

J is TRBJ1-5 and V is TRBV5-1; D call uncertain. CDR1 and CDR2 (germline): SGHRS, YFSETQ. This CDR3 has 17 amino acids. Trimming removed 0 bases from V and 2 bases from J, with 15 bases in between. The CDR3 DNA follows: TGCGCCAGCAGCTTGGGAGTAGGCGGTGGTGGCAATCAGCCCCAGCATTTT. Translated: CASSLGVGGGGNQPQHF.

This chain joins TRBV7-2 and TRBJ1-3; a possible D gene is TRBD1 (5 bases). Between the trimmed V and J ends, which lost 5 bases and 0 bases, there was a span of 14 bases. The CDR3 spans 16 residues. Germline-derived CDR1 and CDR2 are SGHTA and FQGNSA. Here the CDR3 reads CASSPAGRYSGNTIYF. The CDR3 DNA reads as TGTGCCAGCAGCCCGGCGGGACGGTACTCTGGAAACACCATATATTTT.

J is TRBJ1-5 and V is TRBV2; 7 bases are shared with TRBD1. The CDR3 contains 14 residues. From germline, CDR1 is SNHLY and CDR2 FYNNEI. The ends lost 1 base at V and 7 bases at J; junction bases unmatched: 4. For the CDR3, the DNA is TGTGCCAGCAGTGAAGGCAGGGGGAGCCAGCCCCAGCATTTT. Its translation: CASSEGRGSQPQHF.

The V gene is TRBV28, the J gene TRBJ1-3; no firm D call. The CDR3 has 14 amino acids. Trimming pared 6 bases from V and 0 bases from J, leaving 9 bases between. CDR1 and CDR2 (germline): MDHEN, SYDVKM. The chain's CDR3 is CASRQSSSGNTIYF. The DNA of the CDR3 is TGTGCCAGCAGACAGAGTAGCTCTGGAAACACCATATATTTT.

The chain joins TRBV6-1 to TRBJ1-3; D remains ambiguous. V gave up 5 bases and J gave up 7 bases, with 9 bases separating them. CDR1 is MNHNS, CDR2 SASEGT, per germline. CDR3 length: 12 residues. The CDR3 here is CASSLDTNTIYF. The CDR3 DNA reads TGTGCCAGCAGTTTAGACACCAACACCATATATTTT.